The 24 T cell receptor beta chains below were found in one sample sequenced in a study of beta chain features in type 1 diabetes. Their target antigens are unknown. Expressed TCRB transcripts were sequenced because the entire RNA isolate underwent reverse transcription. Clones were read by immunoSEQ multiplex PCR, and TCRdb kept only the in-frame ones, dropping some. The repertoire includes roughly 280,000 clones, 24% of them detected once, and about 0.011% sits in the top ten. Points from the study as a whole: Moderate yet significant TCRB CDR3 shortening was seen in Type 1 diabetes patients in all four CD4+ subsets.

Sequenced input: naive CD4+ T cells from blood. These receptors were taken from a woman in her 30s with type 1 diabetes.

This clone was counted a few times. The chain couples TRBV4-2 to TRBJ2-3; D gene unclear. Germline V lookup: CDR1 LGHNA, CDR2 YNFKEQ. CDR3 length equals 13 residues. The V end was cut by 6 bases, the J end by 1 base, with 8 bases between. The CDR3 reads CASRYGGTDTQYF. The CDR3 DNA reads as TGTGCCAGCAGATATGGAGGCACAGATACGCAGTATTTT.

The chain carries TRBV29-1 and TRBJ2-7, with 10 positions matching TRBD1. The germline CDR1 and CDR2 sequences are SQVTM and ANQGSEA. Losses at the gene ends were 5 bases for V and 9 bases for J; bases not matched to a gene: 10. This CDR3 comprises 13 residues. CDR3 sequence reads: CSVTSRDRGAQYF. CDR3 nucleotides: TGCAGCGTTACTTCCCGGGACAGGGGTGCGCAGTACTTC.

V usage is TRBV14 and J usage is TRBJ2-7; D gene unclear. Germline CDR1 and CDR2: SGHDN and FVKESK. V dropped 6 bases and J dropped 0 bases, with 12 bases sitting between them. The CDR3 sequence is 14 residues long. The CDR3 sequence is CASRFPPDSYEQYF. As DNA, the CDR3 is TGTGCCAGCAGATTTCCACCAGACTCCTACGAGCAGTACTTC.

This clone was seen more than once but under ten times. The chain carries TRBV7-9 and TRBJ2-1, with 7 positions matching TRBD1. The trim removed 4 bases at V and 5 bases at J, leaving 8 bases unmatched. The CDR3 length is 15 residues. In germline, CDR1 is SEHNR, CDR2 FQNEAQ (reference sequence). CDR3 in amino acids: CASSSPGTANNEQFF. The CDR3 DNA sequence: TGTGCCAGCAGCTCCCCCGGGACAGCCAACAATGAGCAGTTCTTC.

Only a few counts were recorded for this clone. The chain employs TRBV9 and TRBJ2-5; 7 positions match TRBD2. The CDR3 length is 19 residues. J was trimmed by 1 base and V by 0 bases; bases with no gene match: 15. Germline CDR1 is SGDLS and CDR2 is YYNGEE. As DNA, the CDR3 is TGTGCCAGCAGCGTAGCGGCGGGAGTGGGGATGGGCCCCCAAGAGACCCAGTACTTC. Translation gives CASSVAAGVGMGPQETQYF. The full variable domain, in which reference TRBV9 and TRBJ2-5 provide the parts outside the CDR3, is DSGVTQTPKHLITATGQRVTLRCSPRSGDLSVYWYQQSLDQGLQFLIQYYNGEERAKGNILERFSAQQFPDLHSELNLSSLELGDSALYFCASSVAAGVGMGPQETQYFGPGTRLLVL.

The chain carries TRBV15 and TRBJ2-1; 7 positions agree with TRBD1. The CDR3 sequence is 15 residues long. V was clipped by 0 bases and J by 1 base; unmatched bases: 0. Looked up from germline, CDR1 is LNHNV and CDR2 is YYDKDF (reference sequence). CDR3 region: CATSRDRGSYNEQFF. CDR3 coding DNA: TGTGCCACCAGCAGAGACAGGGGGTCCTACAATGAGCAGTTCTTC.

In this sample, this clone turned up a few times. V gene TRBV5-1 combines with J gene TRBJ2-1; 8 nucleotides agree with TRBD1. The CDR3 loop spans 15 amino acids. Trimming took 5 bases from V and 4 from J; bases not matched to a gene: 8. The germline gives CDR1 SGHRS, CDR2 YFSETQ. Written as DNA, the CDR3 is TGCGCCAGCAGGGAGACAGGGGTCCCTTACAATGAGCAGTTCTTC. Translation gives CASRETGVPYNEQFF.

CDR3 loop: CASSSSVFAQYF. The CDR3 DNA is TGTGCCAGCAGCTCATCGGTCTTTGCGCAGTATTTT. The chain has TRBV7-2 and TRBJ2-3, with D unclear. Per the germline V gene, CDR1 is SGHTA and CDR2 is FQGNSA. This CDR3 has 12 amino acids. V lost 4 bases to trimming and J lost 10 bases, with 12 bases between them. Filled out from reference TRBV7-2 and TRBJ2-3, the complete variable domain reads GAGVSQSPSNKVTEKGKDVELRCDPISGHTALYWYRQSLGQGLEFLIYFQGNSAPDKSGLPSDRFSAERTGGSVSTLTIQRTQQEDSAVYLCASSSSVFAQYFGPGTRLTVL.

This chain uses TRBV5-1 with TRBJ1-4, with D uncertain. V gave up 0 bases and J gave up 1 base, with 7 bases separating them. The germline gives CDR1 SGHRS, CDR2 YFSETQ. This CDR3 has 15 residues. As DNA, the CDR3 is TGCGCCAGCAGCTTGGAGCGGGGAACTAATGAAAAACTGTTTTTT. As protein: CASSLERGTNEKLFF. The variable domain in full, with the rest retrieved from reference TRBV5-1 and TRBJ1-4, is KAGVTQTPRYLIKTRGQQVTLSCSPISGHRSVSWYQQTPGQGLQFLFEYFSETQRNKGNFPGRFSGRQFSNSRSEMNVSTLELGDSALYLCASSLERGTNEKLFFGSGTQLSVL.

The chain has TRBV7-2 and TRBJ1-1; the match to TRBD1 covers 7 bases. CDR3 size: 14 residues. Per the germline V gene, CDR1 is SGHTA and CDR2 is FQGNSA. The V gene end was trimmed by 5 bases and the J gene end by 5 bases; junction bases not matched to a gene: 8. CDR3 DNA sequence: TGTGCCAGCAGCGCGGGACAGTTGGTGACTGAAGCTTTCTTT. As protein: CASSAGQLVTEAFF.

There are a few counts of this clone. The V and J genes are TRBV18 and TRBJ2-2; TRBD2 aligns across 7 bases. V gave up 3 bases and J gave up 8 bases; unmatched junction bases: 3. CDR3 length: 13 amino acids. Germline V gives CDR1 KGHSH, CDR2 LQKENI. CDR3 in amino acids: CASSPRESGELFF. The CDR3 DNA sequence: TGTGCCAGCTCACCGCGGGAGTCGGGGGAGCTGTTTTTT.

The V and J genes are TRBV29-1 and TRBJ1-1; perhaps TRBD1 as D (5 bases). The germline gives CDR1 SQVTM, CDR2 ANQGSEA. V was trimmed by 4 bases and J by 3 bases, leaving 15 bases between them. CDR3 length: 14 residues. This CDR3 is CSVVPGEGYTEAFF. The CDR3 DNA reads TGCAGCGTTGTGCCGGGGGAGGGATACACTGAAGCTTTCTTT.

This clone was detected only a few times. This sequence joins TRBV2 and TRBJ1-1, with 7 bases lining up with TRBD1. CDR3 size: 13 residues. Per germline, CDR1 SNHLY and CDR2 FYNNEI. J gave up 1 base and V 7 bases, and 3 bases lay outside the gene matches. CDR3: CASTDRENTEAFF. In DNA, the CDR3 is TGTGCCAGCACTGACAGGGAGAACACTGAAGCTTTCTTT.

This clone was seen a few times. The J gene is TRBJ2-1, the V gene TRBV5-1, with 7 positions matching TRBD1. Looked up from germline, CDR1 is SGHRS and CDR2 is YFSETQ. V lost 0 bases to trimming and J lost 7 bases; unmatched junction nucleotides: 10. This CDR3 has 16 amino acids. CDR3 sequence reads: CASSLGDRDRENEQFF. DNA of the CDR3: TGCGCCAGCAGCTTGGGCGACCGGGACAGAGAAAATGAGCAGTTCTTC.

Only a few counts were recorded for this clone. The rearrangement joins TRBV30 to TRBJ2-1, with 7 bases that match TRBD2. Trimming cost V 8 bases and J 6 bases; bases outside gene matches: 7. The CDR3 loop spans 12 amino acids. Germline CDR1 and CDR2: GTSNPN and SVGIG (reference sequence). The CDR3 nucleotides are TGTGCCGGTAGCGGGCAGCCCAATGAGCAGTTCTTC. Its protein product is CAGSGQPNEQFF.

This clone has more than one count but fewer than ten. The V call is TRBV5-1, the J call TRBJ1-5, with TRBD1 matching over 7 bases. CDR1 and CDR2 from the germline V gene are SGHRS and YFSETQ. The CDR3 sequence is 16 residues long. With 2 bases clipped from V and 0 bases from J, the junction kept 5 bases outside the gene matches. As DNA, the CDR3 is TGCGCCAGCAGCTTAGCGACAGGGTTTAGCAATCAGCCCCAGCATTTT. Encoded protein: CASSLATGFSNQPQHF.

This clone was recorded a few times. This rearrangement joins TRBV28 to TRBJ2-4; D is unclear. CDR3 length: 15 residues. CDR1 MDHEN and CDR2 SYDVKM come from the germline V gene. V was shortened by 2 bases and J by 4 bases, with 12 bases between the two germline ends. This CDR3 is CASSLGGAPKNIQYF. DNA of the CDR3: TGTGCCAGCAGTTTAGGTGGAGCGCCAAAAAACATTCAGTACTTC.

The sample holds a few counts of this clone. The chain links TRBV29-1 to TRBJ2-1; the D gene is possibly TRBD2 (5 bases). V lost 6 bases to trimming and J lost 0 bases, with 15 bases between them. The length of the CDR3 is 15 residues. CDR1 SQVTM and CDR2 ANQGSEA come from the germline V gene. In DNA, the CDR3 is TGCAGCGTCTTCCCCGGCCGGGACTCCTACAATGAGCAGTTCTTC. Amino acids: CSVFPGRDSYNEQFF.

This clone was counted a few times. The rearrangement links TRBV2 to TRBJ2-7; 8 bases align to TRBD2. CDR1 SNHLY and CDR2 FYNNEI come from the germline V gene. The CDR3 consists of 15 residues. Trimming removed 5 bases from V and 3 bases from J; junction bases left unmatched: 9. DNA for the CDR3: TGTGCCAGCAGTCGAATGGCGGGAGGTAACTACGAGCAGTACTTC. Translation: CASSRMAGGNYEQYF.

The chain is built from TRBV11-2 and TRBJ1-1, with D possibly TRBD1 on 6 matching bases. V shed 1 base and J shed 1 base, with 7 bases lying between them. Germline V gene sequence: CDR1 SGHAT, CDR2 FQNNGV. This CDR3 is built from 14 residues. CDR3 DNA: TGTGCCAGCAGCTTAGGACAGGCGAACACTGAAGCTTTCTTT. Protein product: CASSLGQANTEAFF.

The chain couples TRBV29-1 to TRBJ1-1; perhaps TRBD1 as D (6 bases). V gave up 3 bases and J gave up 0 bases, with 11 bases separating them. The CDR3 has 14 residues. Germline CDR1 is SQVTM and CDR2 is ANQGSEA. The CDR3 reads CSVDAGALNTEAFF. The CDR3 nucleotides are TGCAGCGTTGACGCGGGGGCTCTGAACACTGAAGCTTTCTTT.

The rearrangement uses TRBV10-3 and TRBJ2-1; TRBD1 might be the D (5 bases). V lost 7 bases, J lost 5 bases, and 12 bases lay in between. CDR3 length: 13 amino acids. Germline CDR1 ENHRY, CDR2 SYGVKD. The CDR3 loop reads CAIKAGYDNEQFF. The CDR3 DNA reads TGTGCCATCAAGGCAGGGTACGACAATGAGCAGTTCTTC.

The chain is built from TRBV7-9 and TRBJ2-5, with 12 bases fitting TRBD2. Germline-derived CDR1 and CDR2 are SEHNR and FQNEAQ (reference sequence). The CDR3 is made up of 14 amino acids. The J segment lost 5 bases and the V segment lost 4 bases, leaving 2 bases of the junction unmatched. The CDR3 sequence: CASSSLAGGETQYF. CDR3 in DNA: TGTGCCAGCAGCTCCCTAGCGGGAGGGGAGACCCAGTACTTC.

There are a few counts of this clone. V usage is TRBV25-1 and J usage is TRBJ2-1; 10 nucleotides agree with TRBD2. CDR3 length equals 15 residues. Germline V gene lookup returns CDR1 MGHDK and CDR2 SYGVNS. V lost 6 bases and J lost 5; bases outside the gene matches: 7. The CDR3, as DNA: TGTGCCAGCAGGGACTCTAGCGGGAGTGACAATGAGCAGTTCTTC. It encodes CASRDSSGSDNEQFF.